Listed below are T cell receptor beta chains from one sample, sequenced in a study of early T cells in non-severe SARS-CoV-2 infection. MiXCR, run by TCRdb on the 5' RACE reads, gives a single entry per CDR3 protein. The table has 55,000 to 70,000 distinct CDR3 sequences, roughly a tenth seen once. Specimen: whole blood. These receptors came from an adult who was a healthcare worker with PCR-confirmed SARS-CoV-2 infection or an uninfected control (not recorded which). Both conserved end residues are part of each CDR3. The D gene is left open where the match is weak. Clone sizes are given selectively: once, few, many, or a class where the clone is expanded.

clone size: NA
J gene: TRBJ2-2
V gene: TRBV5-4
D gene: TRBD2
CDR3 protein: CASSNTASGQTGELFF
CDR3 DNA: TGTGCCAGCAGCAACACGGCTAGCGGCCAGACCGGGGAGCTGTTTTTT

clone size: many
J gene: TRBJ2-1
V gene: TRBV7-2
D gene: TRBD2
CDR3 protein: CASSLGSGSSYEQFF
CDR3 DNA: TGTGCCAGCAGCTTAGGTAGCGGGAGTTCCTATGAGCAGTTCTTC

clone size: many
J gene: TRBJ2-7
V gene: TRBV5-5
D gene: NA
CDR3 protein: CASSLGQTNYYEQYF
CDR3 DNA: TGTGCCAGCAGCTTGGGTCAGACTAATTACTACGAGCAGTACTTC

clone size: NA
J gene: TRBJ2-1
V gene: TRBV4-3
D gene: NA
CDR3 protein: CASSQDFPGGEGNEQFF
CDR3 DNA: TGCGCCAGCAGCCAAGATTTCCCGGGGGGCGAAGGGAATGAGCAGTTCTTC

clone size: many
J gene: TRBJ2-3
V gene: TRBV12-3/TRBV12-4
D gene: TRBD2
CDR3 protein: CASSSLGGTDTQYF
CDR3 DNA: TGTGCCAGCAGTTCCCTGGGGGGGACAGATACGCAGTATTTT

clone size: many
J gene: TRBJ2-1
V gene: TRBV11-1
D gene: TRBD2
CDR3 protein: CASRGEGSGSSYNEQFF
CDR3 DNA: TGTGCCAGCCGGGGAGAGGGTAGCGGGAGCTCCTACAATGAGCAGTTCTTC

clone size: many
J gene: TRBJ2-3
V gene: TRBV7-3
D gene: TRBD2
CDR3 protein: CASSLRLAGLPADTQYF
CDR3 DNA: TGTGCCAGCAGCTTAAGATTAGCGGGACTTCCCGCAGATACGCAGTATTTT

clone size: many
J gene: TRBJ1-4
V gene: TRBV12-3/TRBV12-4
D gene: TRBD1
CDR3 protein: CASSPGTGGRKLFF
CDR3 DNA: TGTGCCAGCAGTCCCGGGACAGGGGGAAGAAAACTGTTTTTT

clone size: many
J gene: TRBJ1-5
V gene: TRBV6-6
D gene: NA
CDR3 protein: CASSFPRSGVRAQPQHF
CDR3 DNA: TGTGCCAGCAGTTTCCCCAGGTCTGGAGTTAGGGCTCAGCCCCAGCATTTT

clone size: many
J gene: TRBJ2-1
V gene: TRBV20-1
D gene: NA
CDR3 protein: CSARDEVRWGSYNEQFF
CDR3 DNA: TGCAGTGCTAGAGATGAAGTCCGGTGGGGGAGCTACAATGAGCAGTTCTTC

clone size: NA
J gene: TRBJ2-2
V gene: TRBV29-1
D gene: NA
CDR3 protein: CSGGSSANTGELFF
CDR3 DNA: TGCAGCGGGGGATCCTCCGCGAACACCGGGGAGCTGTTTTTT

clone size: many
J gene: TRBJ2-3
V gene: TRBV7-2
D gene: TRBD2
CDR3 protein: CASSPGTSGLRQYF
CDR3 DNA: TGTGCCAGCAGCCCGGGGACTAGCGGGCTCAGACAGTATTTT

clone size: NA
J gene: TRBJ2-5
V gene: TRBV20-1
D gene: NA
CDR3 protein: CSAKAGATQYF
CDR3 DNA: TGCAGTGCTAAGGCAGGGGCGACCCAGTACTTC

clone size: NA
J gene: TRBJ2-7
V gene: TRBV5-1
D gene: NA
CDR3 protein: CASSLDNYEQYF
CDR3 DNA: TGCGCCAGCAGCTTGGACAACTACGAGCAGTACTTC

clone size: many
J gene: TRBJ2-7
V gene: TRBV6-1
D gene: TRBD1
CDR3 protein: CASDQQGARTYEQYF
CDR3 DNA: TGTGCCAGCGATCAACAGGGGGCGAGGACCTACGAGCAGTACTTC

clone size: few
J gene: TRBJ1-1
V gene: TRBV2
D gene: NA
CDR3 protein: CASTGDTEAFF
CDR3 DNA: TGTGCCAGCACCGGAGATACTGAAGCTTTCTTT

clone size: NA
J gene: TRBJ2-2
V gene: TRBV10-3
D gene: NA
CDR3 protein: CAISEPGGGMNTGELFF
CDR3 DNA: TGTGCCATCAGTGAGCCGGGGGGCGGGATGAACACCGGGGAGCTGTTTTTT

clone size: many
J gene: TRBJ1-6
V gene: TRBV7-9
D gene: TRBD1
CDR3 protein: CASSYPGTGVSPLHF
CDR3 DNA: TGTGCCAGCAGCTATCCCGGGACAGGGGTCTCACCCCTCCACTTT

clone size: many
J gene: TRBJ1-4
V gene: TRBV7-8
D gene: NA
CDR3 protein: CASSTDSSTNEKLFF
CDR3 DNA: TGTGCCAGCAGCACCGACAGTTCAACTAATGAAAAACTGTTTTTT

clone size: many
J gene: TRBJ2-1
V gene: TRBV11-2
D gene: TRBD2
CDR3 protein: CASSNQTGTSGSHEQFF
CDR3 DNA: TGTGCCAGCAGTAACCAAACGGGGACTAGCGGGAGTCATGAGCAGTTCTTC

clone size: many
J gene: TRBJ2-5
V gene: TRBV10-3
D gene: NA
CDR3 protein: CAISESQGAETQYF
CDR3 DNA: TGTGCCATCAGTGAGTCTCAGGGAGCCGAGACCCAGTACTTC

clone size: many
J gene: TRBJ2-1
V gene: TRBV11-3
D gene: TRBD2
CDR3 protein: CASSSYLAGGNNEQFF
CDR3 DNA: TGTGCCAGCAGCTCGTATCTAGCGGGAGGGAACAATGAGCAGTTCTTC

clone size: many
J gene: TRBJ2-7
V gene: TRBV18
D gene: TRBD1
CDR3 protein: CASSPSQGQGAKSYEQYF
CDR3 DNA: TGTGCCAGCTCACCCTCCCAGGGACAGGGGGCTAAAAGCTACGAGCAGTACTTC

clone size: many
J gene: TRBJ2-7
V gene: TRBV10-3
D gene: TRBD2
CDR3 protein: CAISTSGSIYEQYF
CDR3 DNA: TGTGCCATCAGTACTAGCGGGAGTATCTACGAGCAGTACTTC

clone size: NA
J gene: TRBJ2-5
V gene: TRBV29-1
D gene: NA
CDR3 protein: CSVVSRETQYF
CDR3 DNA: TGCAGCGTTGTAAGCAGAGAGACCCAGTACTTC

clone size: many
J gene: TRBJ2-2
V gene: TRBV7-8
D gene: NA
CDR3 protein: CASSLIIGELFF
CDR3 DNA: TGTGCCAGCAGCTTAATTATAGGGGAGCTGTTTTTT

clone size: many
J gene: TRBJ1-5
V gene: TRBV20-1
D gene: NA
CDR3 protein: CSASQGSGQPQHF
CDR3 DNA: TGCAGTGCTAGTCAAGGGTCTGGGCAGCCCCAGCATTTT

clone size: few
J gene: TRBJ2-2
V gene: TRBV14
D gene: NA
CDR3 protein: CASSQAAGTGELFF
CDR3 DNA: TGTGCCAGCAGCCAAGCTGCAGGGACCGGGGAGCTGTTTTTT